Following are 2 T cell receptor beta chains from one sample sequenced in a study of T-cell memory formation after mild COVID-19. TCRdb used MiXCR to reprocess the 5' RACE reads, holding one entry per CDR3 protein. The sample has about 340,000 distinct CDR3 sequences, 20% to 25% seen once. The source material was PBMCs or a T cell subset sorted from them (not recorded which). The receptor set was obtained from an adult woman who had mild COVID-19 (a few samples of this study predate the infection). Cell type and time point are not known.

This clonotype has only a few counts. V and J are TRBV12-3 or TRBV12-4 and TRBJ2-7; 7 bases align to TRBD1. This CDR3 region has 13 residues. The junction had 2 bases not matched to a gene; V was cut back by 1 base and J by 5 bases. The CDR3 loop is CASSLDRGDEQYF. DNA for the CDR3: TGTGCCAGCAGTTTAGACAGGGGAGACGAGCAGTACTTC.

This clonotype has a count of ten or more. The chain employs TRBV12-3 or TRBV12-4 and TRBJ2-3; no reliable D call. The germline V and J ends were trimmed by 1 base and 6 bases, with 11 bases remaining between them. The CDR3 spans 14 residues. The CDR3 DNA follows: TGTGCCAGCAGTTTAGGGACCTTGGGCGATACGCAGTATTTT. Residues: CASSLGTLGDTQYF.